This T cell receptor (beta chain) comes out of a study of shared clonotypes between healthy human individuals. V was clipped by 2 bases and J by 6 bases, with 14 bases between them. In germline, CDR1 is SGHTA, CDR2 FQGNSA. This CDR3 region has 15 residues. Original analysis: For the immunoSEQ data, sequences were junction-only without quality scores, so filtering differed. Data came from immunoSEQ multiplex PCR; TCRdb stores just in-frame clones and leaves some out. V and J calls and clone size follow that table, whereas D and trimming were derived from the DNA. The table includes approximately 1,500,000 clones, 95% to 99% detected once.

This receptor was obtained from a man aged 25-45 years in good health. The chain has TRBV7-2 and TRBJ1-5; TRBD1 is a possible D gene (5 bases). The sequencing sample was made of naive CD4+ T cells sorted from blood. Regarding subset: CD45RA+ positively selected. For the CDR3, the DNA is TGTGCCAGCAGCTTATTTAGGAGGGGAAGTCAGCCCCAGCATTTT. Translated, it gives CASSLFRRGSQPQHF.